This TCR beta chain was captured by sequencing in a study of identical twins. The CDR3 consists of 14 residues. Germline lookup yields CDR1 SGHDN and CDR2 FVKESK. V was trimmed by 1 base and J by 6 bases, leaving 13 bases between them. A universal primer site was added by template switching, and unique molecular identifiers were carried by the cDNA. TCRdb used MiXCR to reprocess the 5' RACE reads, holding one entry per CDR3 protein. This sample has under 500,000 distinct CDR3 sequences, with 14% found just once. These data also featured in a second study, about yellow fever vaccine responses in identical twins.

Material for sequencing was CD4+ T cells sorted from blood. This TCR was sampled from a young woman in good health. This chain uses TRBV14 with TRBJ2-7, with a possible D match to TRBD2 (6 bases). CDR3 loop: CASSQVAGLGEQYF. CDR3 DNA sequence: TGTGCCAGCAGCCAAGTCGCGGGGCTCGGCGAGCAGTACTTC.